This TCR beta chain was identified during a study of T cell changes during pregnancy in multiple sclerosis. Here immunoSEQ multiplex PCR was the method, and the copy in TCRdb shows in-frame clones only, minus some. The sample shows around 56,000 clones, 89% of them seen only once. The CDR3 totals 14 residues. CDR1 is SGHTA and CDR2 is FQGNSA in the germline V gene. Trimming cost V 0 bases and J 5 bases; bases outside gene matches: 2. The sequencing here drew on peripheral blood, taken after pregnancy. This chain connects TRBV7-2 to TRBJ2-3, with TRBD2 matching over 7 bases. The sequence was obtained from a female donor with multiple sclerosis, enrolled in a pregnancy study. DNA of the CDR3: TGTGCCAGCAGCTTAGCGCGGGGGTTAGATACGCAGTATTTT. Protein sequence: CASSLARGLDTQYF. Drawing the rest from reference TRBV7-2 and TRBJ2-3, the complete variable domain is GAGVSQSPSNKVTEKGKDVELRCDPISGHTALYWYRQSLGQGLEFLIYFQGNSAPDKSGLPSDRFSAERTGGSVSTLTIQRTQQEDSAVYLCASSLARGLDTQYFGPGTRLTVL.